This T cell receptor (beta chain) was documented in a study of blood T cell repertoires in COVID-19. TCRdb keeps only in-frame clones here, not all; method: immunoSEQ multiplex PCR. The profile shows some 200,000 clones, around 81% of them singletons. Enrolled during active infection, Seattle patients were then followed longitudinally. V gave up 3 bases and J gave up 6 bases, with 16 bases separating them. Germline CDR1 reads LNHNV; CDR2 reads YYDKDF (reference sequence). The CDR3 runs 15 residues. The receptor's source is a woman aged 40 to 50 with COVID-19, enrolled during active disease. The J gene is TRBJ2-3, the V gene TRBV15; D is perhaps TRBD1 (6 bases). Specimen: peripheral blood. The CDR3 DNA reads TGTGCCACCAGCAGGGCGGACAGTACGGGCGATACGCAGTATTTT. It translates to CATSRADSTGDTQYF.